Shown below are 10 T cell receptor beta chains from a single sample sequenced in a study of cytotoxic CD8 clonotypes in ibrutinib-treated CLL. Libraries were prepared by immunoSEQ multiplex PCR; TCRdb keeps only in-frame clonotypes and omits some of them. Among around 42,000 clones listed, approximately 65% were seen once. Sequencing was performed on PBMCs, taken after 24 months of ibrutinib treatment. These receptors all stem from a human donor with chronic lymphocytic leukemia.

The chain employs TRBV9 and TRBJ2-6, with D unresolved. V lost 4 bases, J lost 0 bases, and 17 bases lay in between. This CDR3 contains 18 residues. The V gene's germline CDR1 is SGDLS and CDR2 YYNGEE. The CDR3 DNA reads as TGTGCCAGCAGCCCCAGAGGCGGATTTAGCTCTGGGGCCAACGTCCTGACTTTC. This sequence encodes CASSPRGGFSSGANVLTF.

Only a few counts were recorded for this clone. The chain carries TRBV27 and TRBJ1-4, with 8 bases aligning to TRBD1. The CDR3 covers 13 residues. Germline V lookup: CDR1 MNHEY, CDR2 SMNVEV (reference sequence). The V and J ends lost 3 bases and 8 bases, in that order; junction bases with no gene match: 2. The CDR3 sequence is CASSFNRGEKLFF. CDR3 DNA: TGTGCCAGCAGTTTTAACAGGGGGGAAAAACTGTTTTTT.

The chain links TRBV6-1 to TRBJ1-1; possibly TRBD1 for D (5 bases). The V end was cut by 3 bases, the J end by 4 bases, with 9 bases between. The CDR3 runs to 13 residues. From germline, CDR1 is MNHNS and CDR2 SASEGT. Here the CDR3 DNA reads TGTGCCAGCAGTGAGACAGTTGGCACTGAAGCTTTCTTT. Its protein product is CASSETVGTEAFF.

This chain connects TRBV28 to TRBJ1-2, with D possibly being TRBD1 (5 bases). V was clipped by 8 bases and J by 6 bases, with 16 bases between them. Germline CDR1 reads MDHEN; CDR2 reads SYDVKM. The CDR3 contains 13 residues. The CDR3 DNA sequence: TGTGCCAGCGTCACTCCCCGGGGGAATGGCTACACCTTC. Translated: CASVTPRGNGYTF.

The genes are TRBV6-6 and TRBJ1-2; the D is unclear. The CDR3 has 15 residues. V was pared by 5 bases and J by 5 bases, with 18 bases between. Looked up from germline, CDR1 is MNHNY and CDR2 is SVGAGI (reference sequence). For the CDR3, the DNA is TGTGCCAGCAGTCCCCGAGGGAGCGTGATGTATGGCTACACCTTC. It specifies CASSPRGSVMYGYTF.

This clone is a singleton in its sample. The V and J genes are TRBV6-5 and TRBJ2-2; D could derive from TRBD1 or TRBD2 (7 bases each). This CDR3 has 15 amino acids. CDR1 is MNHEY and CDR2 is SVGAGI in the germline V gene. Between the trimmed V and J ends, which lost 0 bases and 8 bases, there was a span of 13 bases. The CDR3 nucleotides are TGTGCCAGCAGTTACTCGACCAGGGGGGGAGGGGAGCTGTTTTTT. It translates to CASSYSTRGGGELFF.

The chain combines TRBV9 with TRBJ2-3, with TRBD2 matching over 12 bases. The V and J ends lost 1 base and 3 bases, in that order; junction bases with no gene match: 6. The CDR3 is 17 amino acids. Germline V CDR1 and CDR2: SGDLS, YYNGEE. In DNA, the CDR3 is TGTGCCAGCAGCGTATCGGGACTAGCGGGTTCGACAGATACGCAGTATTTT. It translates to CASSVSGLAGSTDTQYF.

The rearrangement joins TRBV7-2 to TRBJ1-6, with D tentatively TRBD1 (5 bases). The CDR3 totals 13 residues. The V end was cut by 4 bases, the J end by 11 bases, with 12 bases between. Germline V lookup: CDR1 SGHTA, CDR2 FQGNSA. The CDR3 loop reads CASSSRDDTPLHF. CDR3 nucleotide sequence: TGTGCCAGCAGCTCCCGGGACGACACACCCCTCCACTTT.

This chain joins TRBV5-6 and TRBJ1-3; weak D call: TRBD1 (5 bases). Trimming cost V 6 bases and J 4 bases, with 17 bases left between them. The germline V gene has CDR1 SGHDT and CDR2 YYEEEE. This CDR3 comprises 15 residues. For the CDR3, the DNA is TGTGCCAGCAACCCGGGGCGGCAGATCGGAAACACCATATATTTT. It encodes CASNPGRQIGNTIYF.

The chain recombines TRBV13 with TRBJ2-3; 13 nucleotides match TRBD2. Germline-derived CDR1 and CDR2 are PRHDT and FYEKMQ (reference sequence). CDR3 length equals 16 residues. Losses at the gene ends were 2 bases for V and 7 bases for J; bases not matched to a gene: 6. This chain's CDR3 is CASSLRTSGRANTQYF. The CDR3 coding sequence is TGTGCCAGCAGCTTACGAACTAGCGGGAGGGCCAATACGCAGTATTTT.